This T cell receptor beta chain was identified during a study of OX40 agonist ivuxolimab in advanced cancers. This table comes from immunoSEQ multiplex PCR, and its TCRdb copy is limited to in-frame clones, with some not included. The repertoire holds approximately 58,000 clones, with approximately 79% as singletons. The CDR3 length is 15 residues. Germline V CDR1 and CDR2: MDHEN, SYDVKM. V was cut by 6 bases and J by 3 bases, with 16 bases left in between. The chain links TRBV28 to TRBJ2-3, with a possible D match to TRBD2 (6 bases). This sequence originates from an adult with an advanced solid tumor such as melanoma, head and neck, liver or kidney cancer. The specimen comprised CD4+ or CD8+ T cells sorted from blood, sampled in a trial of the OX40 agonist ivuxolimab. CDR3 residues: CASSPAGRWTDTQYF. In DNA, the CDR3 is TGTGCCAGCAGCCCTGCGGGACGGTGGACAGATACGCAGTATTTT.